The 29 T cell receptor beta chains reported below all come from one sample, sequenced in a study of Japanese encephalitis immunity and Zika vaccine responses. CFSE-labeled PBMCs were cultured about 6 days with peptide pools, each at 0.9 to 1 ug/mL. In TCRdb, the 5' RACE reads were re-called with MiXCR into one record per CDR3 protein. The table shows under 300 distinct CDR3 sequences, with 4.3% occurring only once. This specimen was antigen-activated CD8+ T cells from blood, cultured, taken during a Zika inactivated vaccine study. These receptor sequences come from an adult woman who received an inactivated Zika virus vaccine.

In its sample, this clonotype ranks as hyperexpanded. This chain uses TRBV28 with TRBJ2-5; D call uncertain. V lost 7 bases to trimming and J lost 1 base, with 22 bases between them. Looked up from germline, CDR1 is MDHEN and CDR2 is SYDVKM. CDR3 length equals 17 residues. In DNA, the CDR3 is TGTGCCAGCACCCCCGAAGGCATGGGTTCTCTCCAAGAGACCCAGTACTTC. Its translation is CASTPEGMGSLQETQYF. Variable domain in full (rest from reference TRBV28 and TRBJ2-5): DVKVTQSSRYLVKRTGEKVFLECVQDMDHENMFWYRQDPGLGLRLIYFSYDVKMKEKGDIPEGYSVSREKKERFSLILESASTNQTSMYLCASTPEGMGSLQETQYFGPGTRLLVL.

This clonotype is categorized as large (0.1 to 1%). This rearrangement joins TRBV9 to TRBJ1-1; 10 positions agree with TRBD1. Losses at the gene ends were 4 bases for V and 5 bases for J; bases not matched to a gene: 8. This CDR3 is 15 amino acids long. In germline, CDR1 is SGDLS, CDR2 YYNGEE. The DNA for the CDR3 is TGTGCCAGCAGCCCTCGACAGGGGGCCGGGACTGAAGCTTTCTTT. It codes for CASSPRQGAGTEAFF. The complete variable domain, with remaining parts taken from reference TRBV9 and TRBJ1-1, reads DSGVTQTPKHLITATGQRVTLRCSPRSGDLSVYWYQQSLDQGLQFLIQYYNGEERAKGNILERFSAQQFPDLHSELNLSSLELGDSALYFCASSPRQGAGTEAFFGQGTRLTVV.

As to this clonotype: It may be a read error: a sequence one base away is much more abundant. This chain links TRBV2 with TRBJ2-5; D remains ambiguous. This CDR3 is built from 16 residues. V lost 9 bases, J lost 2 bases, and 22 bases lay in between. Per germline, CDR1 SNHLY and CDR2 FYNNEI. The CDR3 DNA follows: TGTGCCAGTAAGTGGCGTCAGATAGCTCAACAAGAGACCCAGTACTTC. Translation: CASKWRQIAQQETQYF.

This clonotype is large (0.1 to 1%) in the sample. The rearrangement uses TRBV14 and TRBJ2-7; no firm D call. The CDR3 has 16 amino acids. The V end lost 1 base, the J end lost 2 bases, and 15 bases lay between the germline ends. Germline CDR1 and CDR2: SGHDN and FVKESK. CDR3 DNA: TGTGCCAGCAGCCAAGGAGCAGGATTTTCGGCCTACGAGCAGTACTTC. This gives the protein CASSQGAGFSAYEQYF.

By sample fraction, this clonotype is medium-sized. The chain joins TRBV3-1 to TRBJ1-6, with D unclear. The V end lost 0 bases, the J end lost 5 bases, and 11 bases lay between the germline ends. The CDR3 length is 16 residues. Per the germline V gene, CDR1 is LGHDT and CDR2 is YNNKEL (reference sequence). As DNA, the CDR3 is TGTGCCAGCAGCCAAGAGGTAGGGCAGAATAATTCACCCCTCCACTTT. Amino acid sequence: CASSQEVGQNNSPLHF.

By proportion, this clonotype is medium-sized. The chain carries TRBV9 and TRBJ1-1, with D unresolved. Trimming left V 4 bases short and J 5 bases short, with 21 bases between. This CDR3 is built from 16 residues. Looked up from germline, CDR1 is SGDLS and CDR2 is YYNGEE. The CDR3 DNA follows: TGTGCCAGCAGCTACAGTTCAATTTCGAGCGAAACTGAAGCTTTCTTT. Translation: CASSYSSISSETEAFF.

In its sample, this clonotype ranks as large. The chain joins TRBV20-1 to TRBJ2-1; D might be TRBD1 (6 bases). Between the trimmed V and J ends, which lost 6 bases and 6 bases, there was a span of 12 bases. CDR3 length: 12 amino acids. CDR1 is DFQATT and CDR2 is SNEGSKA in the germline V gene (reference sequence). The DNA of the CDR3 is TGCAGTGCGCCCAGGGGCCCCAATGAGCAGTTCTTC. Its translation: CSAPRGPNEQFF.

By its share, this clonotype is large. The chain combines TRBV7-8 with TRBJ2-4; D call uncertain. This CDR3 contains 14 residues. The germline V gene encodes CDR1 SGHVS and CDR2 FQNEAQ. Trimming left V 1 base short and J 0 bases short, with 4 bases between. The CDR3 coding sequence is TGTGCCAGCAGCTTAGGGGGAGCCAAAAACATTCAGTACTTC. Its protein product is CASSLGGAKNIQYF.

Relative to its sample, this clonotype is medium-sized. The rearrangement links TRBV27 to TRBJ1-5; D is ambiguous. Germline CDR1 MNHEY, CDR2 SMNVEV (reference sequence). Trimming removed 6 bases at V and 7 bases at J, with 16 bases between. The CDR3 is 14 amino acids. CDR3 sequence (DNA): TGTGCCAGCAGACCCCCTGGCTTCAGGCAGCCCCAGCATTTT. It yields the protein CASRPPGFRQPQHF.

By proportion, this clonotype is hyperexpanded. This chain connects TRBV5-1 to TRBJ1-2, with D tentatively TRBD1 (5 bases). CDR1 is SGHRS and CDR2 is YFSETQ in the germline V gene. The V gene lost 0 bases and the J gene lost 2 bases, with 5 bases spanning the gap. The CDR3 contains 13 residues. Written as DNA, the CDR3 is TGCGCCAGCAGCTTGGGACAGAACTATGGCTACACCTTC. This sequence encodes CASSLGQNYGYTF.

This clonotype is deemed large (0.1 to 1%). The chain is built from TRBV6-1 and TRBJ2-3, with D maybe TRBD2 (5 bases). Germline V gene sequence: CDR1 MNHNS, CDR2 SASEGT. Trimming shortened V by 5 bases and J by 4 bases, and 10 bases separated the two germline ends. The CDR3 sequence is 13 residues long. Here the CDR3 reads CASSRISADTQYF. In nucleotides, the CDR3 is TGTGCCAGCAGTCGTATTAGCGCAGATACGCAGTATTTT.

V and J are TRBV19 and TRBJ1-2; TRBD1 might be the D (6 bases). With 6 bases removed from V and 2 bases from J, the gap between germline ends came to 16 bases. The CDR3 covers 15 residues. Germline V CDR1 and CDR2: LNHDA, SQIVND (reference sequence). CDR3 sequence reads: CASSYFPGQNYGYTF. The CDR3 nucleotides read TGTGCCAGTAGCTATTTCCCCGGACAGAACTATGGCTACACCTTC. Using reference TRBV19 and TRBJ1-2 for the parts outside the CDR3, the full variable domain is DGGITQSPKYLFRKEGQNVTLSCEQNLNHDAMYWYRQDPGQGLRLIYYSQIVNDFQKGDIAEGYSVSREKKESFPLTVTSAQKNPTAFYLCASSYFPGQNYGYTFGSGTRLTVV.

For this clonotype: Its ends do not fully match the called genes, so a read error is possible. CDR3 sequence (DNA): TGTGCCAGCTCCCTTTGGGGAGTCAATGAGCAGTTCTTT. Its translation is CASSLWGVNEQFF. V usage is TRBV6-4 and J usage is TRBJ2-1; perhaps TRBD2 as D (5 bases). The CDR3 extends over 13 amino acids. Germline assignment: CDR1 MRHNA and CDR2 SNTAGT.

This clonotype is large within its sample. The chain has TRBV5-1 and TRBJ2-1; maybe TRBD1 (7 bases). Per the germline V gene, CDR1 is SGHRS and CDR2 is YFSETQ. The CDR3 runs to 17 residues. The V end was cut by 4 bases, the J end by 5 bases, with 22 bases between. The CDR3, as DNA: TGCGCCAGCAGCGAAACCCTGGGGGGACAGCAGAACAATGAGCAGTTCTTC. It translates to CASSETLGGQQNNEQFF.

This clonotype is judged large. This chain connects TRBV18 to TRBJ2-3; weak D call: TRBD1 (5 bases). Looked up from germline, CDR1 is KGHSH and CDR2 is LQKENI. The CDR3 contains 13 residues. Trimming shortened V by 1 base and J by 11 bases, and 13 bases separated the two germline ends. DNA of the CDR3: TGTGCCAGCTCACCACAGACAGAATTCAGGCAGTATTTT. This encodes CASSPQTEFRQYF.

Within the sample, this clonotype is large. The J gene is TRBJ2-5, the V gene TRBV11-2; D is unresolved. The V gene's germline CDR1 is SGHAT and CDR2 FQNNGV. The V and J ends lost 3 bases and 2 bases respectively, with 13 bases between them. The CDR3 is 15 amino acids. Here the CDR3 DNA reads TGTGCCAGCAGCTTCTGGCAGGCAGCACAAGAGACCCAGTACTTC. This codes for CASSFWQAAQETQYF.

This clonotype ranks as hyperexpanded. This chain uses TRBV27 with TRBJ1-1; 9 bases map to TRBD1. The trim removed 3 bases at V and 4 bases at J, leaving 3 bases unmatched. CDR3 length: 14 residues. Germline V gene sequence: CDR1 MNHEY, CDR2 SMNVEV (reference sequence). CDR3 loop: CASSLDRGVTEAFF. The CDR3 coding sequence is TGTGCCAGCAGTTTGGACAGGGGAGTCACTGAAGCTTTCTTT.

This clonotype counts as medium-sized (0.01 to 0.1%). This sequence joins TRBV9 and TRBJ1-1; no definite D call. Germline V gene data show CDR1 as SGDLS and CDR2 as YYNGEE. The length of the CDR3 is 15 residues. The ends were cut back, 0 bases at V and 1 base at J, with 10 bases in the middle. CDR3 nucleotides: TGTGCCAGCAGCGTAGTGGGTGGGTCGAACACTGAAGCTTTCTTT. This codes for CASSVVGGSNTEAFF. Drawing the rest from reference TRBV9 and TRBJ1-1, the complete variable domain is DSGVTQTPKHLITATGQRVTLRCSPRSGDLSVYWYQQSLDQGLQFLIQYYNGEERAKGNILERFSAQQFPDLHSELNLSSLELGDSALYFCASSVVGGSNTEAFFGQGTRLTVV.

This clonotype is classed as large. The J gene is TRBJ1-1, the V gene TRBV5-5; possibly TRBD1 for D (5 bases). CDR3 length equals 15 residues. The V gene's germline CDR1 is SGHKS and CDR2 YYEKEE (reference sequence). Between the trimmed V and J ends, which lost 4 bases and 2 bases, there was a span of 15 bases. The DNA for the CDR3 is TGTGCCAGCAGCCGCCTACGGGGGGTTAACACTGAAGCTTTCTTT. It translates to CASSRLRGVNTEAFF. Using reference TRBV5-5 and TRBJ1-1 for the parts outside the CDR3, the full variable domain is DAGVTQSPTHLIKTRGQQVTLRCSPISGHKSVSWYQQVLGQGPQFIFQYYEKEERGRGNFPDRFSARQFPNYSSELNVNALLLGDSALYLCASSRLRGVNTEAFFGQGTRLTVV.

This clonotype is deemed large. The J gene is TRBJ2-3, the V gene TRBV6-4, with 8 bases fitting TRBD2. The trim removed 3 bases at V and 1 base at J, leaving 0 bases unmatched. CDR3 length: 14 amino acids. CDR1 and CDR2 from the germline V gene are MRHNA and SNTAGT. CDR3 sequence: CASSERGGTDTQYF. CDR3 coding DNA: TGTGCCAGCAGTGAGCGGGGGGGCACAGATACGCAGTATTTT.

This clonotype ranks as large. The V gene is TRBV9, the J gene TRBJ2-7; 9 bases agree with TRBD1. The CDR3 is 14 amino acids. Germline CDR1 and CDR2: SGDLS and YYNGEE. V shed 2 bases, J shed 2 bases, and the junction held 2 bases outside the gene matches. The DNA for the CDR3 is TGTGCCAGCAGCGTCGGACAGGGGACCTACGAGCAGTACTTC. This translates into CASSVGQGTYEQYF.

This clonotype is large by share. The V and J genes are TRBV6-1 and TRBJ1-5; 10 positions match TRBD1. CDR3 length: 15 residues. Germline V gives CDR1 MNHNS, CDR2 SASEGT. J gave up 5 bases and V 3 bases, and 4 bases lay outside the gene matches. The DNA for the CDR3 is TGTGCCAGCAGTGATAAGACAGGGGGCTATCAGCCCCAGCATTTT. Its translation: CASSDKTGGYQPQHF.

This clonotype counts as large. The chain joins TRBV14 to TRBJ1-1, with D unresolved. The CDR3 extends over 17 amino acids. V lost 1 base to trimming and J lost 7 bases, with 22 bases between them. CDR1 SGHDN and CDR2 FVKESK come from the germline V gene. The CDR3 is CASSQVLGDMGYHEAFF. For the CDR3, the DNA is TGTGCCAGCAGCCAAGTATTAGGAGATATGGGGTACCATGAAGCTTTCTTT.

This clonotype is categorized as medium-sized. The V call is TRBV30, the J call TRBJ1-1, with D hard to call. The CDR3 extends over 14 amino acids. Germline CDR1 is GTSNPN and CDR2 is SVGIG (reference sequence). V was clipped by 1 base and J by 2 bases, with 11 bases between them. CDR3 in amino acids: CAWSEVVPNTEAFF. The CDR3 coding sequence is TGTGCCTGGAGTGAGGTCGTTCCTAACACTGAAGCTTTCTTT. Full variable domain (remainder filled in from reference TRBV30 and TRBJ1-1): SQTIHQWPATLVQPVGSPLSLECTVEGTSNPNLYWYRQAAGRGLQLLFYSVGIGQISSEVPQNLSASRPQDRQFILSSKKLLLSDSGFYLCAWSEVVPNTEAFFGQGTRLTVV.

This clonotype is medium-sized in the sample. J is TRBJ2-2 and V is TRBV27; TRBD1 aligns across 7 bases. The CDR3 is 15 amino acids. V lost 0 bases to trimming and J lost 5 bases; unmatched junction nucleotides: 3. Per germline, CDR1 MNHEY and CDR2 SMNVEV (reference sequence). The DNA for the CDR3 is TGTGCCAGCAGTTTATCTCACAGGGGAACCGGGGAGCTGTTTTTT. It specifies CASSLSHRGTGELFF.

By sample share, this clonotype is large. The chain links TRBV4-1 to TRBJ1-5; D remains ambiguous. The CDR3 has 15 amino acids. Germline assignment: CDR1 MGHRA and CDR2 YSYEKL. V lost 5 bases to trimming and J lost 6 bases, with 17 bases between them. CDR3 sequence: CASSATPGEGQPQHF. DNA of the CDR3: TGCGCCAGCAGCGCAACTCCAGGAGAGGGTCAGCCCCAGCATTTT.

This clonotype is categorized as large. The genes are TRBV27 and TRBJ2-5, with TRBD1 matching 7 bases. Germline CDR1 and CDR2: MNHEY and SMNVEV (reference sequence). Unmatched junction bases numbered 11, after V lost 9 bases and J lost 1 base. The CDR3 covers 15 residues. CDR3 in DNA: TGTGCCAGTGGAGGACAGGTCACCTCCCAAGAGACCCAGTACTTC. It specifies CASGGQVTSQETQYF.

Judged by abundance, this clonotype is large. This rearrangement joins TRBV20-1 to TRBJ1-4; D gene unclear. Trimming shortened V by 0 bases and J by 5 bases, and 7 bases separated the two germline ends. Germline CDR1 DFQATT, CDR2 SNEGSKA (reference sequence). CDR3 length: 13 residues. CDR3 sequence: CSARDLENEKLFF. CDR3 sequence (DNA): TGCAGTGCTAGAGATCTCGAAAATGAAAAACTGTTTTTT.

In this sample, this clonotype is medium-sized. The chain employs TRBV10-1 and TRBJ2-3; D remains unclear. Germline CDR1 is WNHNN and CDR2 is SYGVQD (reference sequence). This CDR3 is built from 15 residues. V was clipped by 3 bases and J by 1 base, with 11 bases between them. The CDR3 nucleotides are TGCGCCAGCAGTGAAGTTTTCTGGGGCACAGATACGCAGTATTTT. Protein sequence: CASSEVFWGTDTQYF.